A single sample is the source of the 10 T cell receptor beta chains below, sequenced in a study of blood T cell repertoires in COVID-19. Using immunoSEQ multiplex PCR, the repertoire was profiled, and TCRdb retains in-frame clones only, with some absent. The repertoire holds more than 25,000 clones, roughly 83% seen once, with more than 9.5% in the top ten. The material sequenced was peripheral blood. The receptors shown here come from a man older than 75 with active COVID-19.

The chain links TRBV20-1 to TRBJ2-3, with 12 bases aligning to TRBD2. Trimming took 3 bases from V and 0 from J; bases not matched to a gene: 4. The germline CDR1 and CDR2 sequences are DFQATT and SNEGSKA (reference sequence). The CDR3 covers 16 residues. CDR3 sequence: CSASRLAGDSTDTQYF. The CDR3 DNA is TGCAGTGCTAGTCGACTAGCGGGGGATAGCACAGATACGCAGTATTTT.

V and J are TRBV19 and TRBJ1-6, with 10 bases matching TRBD1. Germline V gene sequence: CDR1 LNHDA, CDR2 SQIVND (reference sequence). After removal of 4 bases from V and 7 bases from J, the junction contained 7 bases not matched to a gene. The CDR3 loop spans 16 amino acids. CDR3 bases: TGTGCCAGTAGTACGAATCCGGGACAGGGGAATTCACCCCTCCACTTT. Encoded protein: CASSTNPGQGNSPLHF.

The V call is TRBV21-1, the J call TRBJ1-2; the table gives TRBD1 as D, unverified against the DNA. TRBV21-1 is termed a pseudogene. CDR3 length equals 14 residues. CDR3 sequence: CASWTGLHMGGYTF. Written as DNA, the CDR3 is TGTGCCAGTTGGACAGGGCTACATATGGGAGGCTACACCTTC.

The gene calls are TRBV19 and TRBJ1-3, with D tentatively TRBD1 (5 bases). The CDR3 totals 16 residues. From germline, CDR1 is LNHDA and CDR2 SQIVND (reference sequence). Trimming took off 7 bases at V and 4 bases at J, with 20 bases between the two ends. The CDR3: CASIPPRGIGGNTIYF. The CDR3 nucleotides are TGTGCCAGTATCCCCCCCCGGGGGATCGGAGGAAACACCATATATTTT.

The chain is built from TRBV6-6 and TRBJ2-2; TRBD1 agrees at 7 bases. Germline-derived CDR1 and CDR2 are MNHNY and SVGAGI (reference sequence). V lost 7 bases, J lost 5 bases, and 13 bases stayed unmatched. The CDR3 loop spans 16 amino acids. CDR3 region: CASNTKRQGFTGELFF. The DNA for the CDR3 is TGTGCCAGCAATACGAAGCGACAGGGTTTTACCGGGGAGCTGTTTTTT.

The chain links TRBV7-3 to TRBJ1-3; unclear D gene. The germline V and J ends were trimmed by 2 bases and 0 bases, with 11 bases remaining between them. The CDR3 is made up of 16 amino acids. Germline CDR1 SGHTA, CDR2 FQGTGA. The CDR3 protein is CASSLGPPSSGNTIYF. The CDR3 nucleotides are TGTGCCAGCAGCTTAGGGCCTCCGAGCTCTGGAAACACCATATATTTT.

The chain uses TRBV5-4 and TRBJ1-1; D gene uncertain. V was shortened by 0 bases and J by 1 base, with 10 bases between the two germline ends. This CDR3 spans 15 amino acids. The germline V gene encodes CDR1 SGHNT and CDR2 YYREEE (reference sequence). CDR3 residues: CASSLAVSPNTEAFF. The CDR3 DNA reads as TGTGCCAGCAGCTTGGCCGTCAGTCCGAACACTGAAGCTTTCTTT.

The genes are TRBV27 and TRBJ1-3; a possible D gene is TRBD1 (5 bases). The germline V gene encodes CDR1 MNHEY and CDR2 SMNVEV (reference sequence). Trimming cost V 7 bases and J 2 bases, with 15 bases left between them. The CDR3 has 15 residues. In nucleotides, the CDR3 is TGTGCCAGCACCCAGGACGGACATCCTGGAAACACCATATATTTT. Translating gives CASTQDGHPGNTIYF.

This clone was picked up a small number of times. This chain's CDR3 is CASSLEKGDRSPVIGKLFF. In DNA form, the CDR3 reads TGTGCCAGCAGCTTAGAAAAGGGGGACAGGTCGCCGGTAATAGGGAAACTGTTTTTT. The chain couples TRBV7-6 to TRBJ1-4; 8 bases match TRBD1. Germline CDR1 is SGHVS and CDR2 is FNYEAQ. After removal of 1 base from V and 11 bases from J, the junction contained 21 bases not matched to a gene. The CDR3 is 19 amino acids.

The V and J genes are TRBV6-5 and TRBJ1-5; D uncertain. The CDR3 runs 15 residues. V lost 6 bases and J 1 base, leaving 13 bases between the germline ends. Germline V gene lookup returns CDR1 MNHEY and CDR2 SVGAGI. CDR3 loop: CASRVGGASNQPQHF. CDR3 coding DNA: TGTGCCAGCAGGGTGGGAGGCGCAAGCAATCAGCCCCAGCATTTT.